This TCR beta chain was observed in a study of identical twins. This clonotype was detected ten times or more. One entry per CDR3 protein, called by TCRdb with MiXCR from the 5' RACE reads. Of 450,000 or so distinct CDR3 sequences listed, around 20% are singletons. The specimen was naive T cells sorted from blood. The TCR sequence derives from a man in his forties or fifties in good health.

The CDR3 spells CSASGAPDTQYF. For the CDR3, the DNA is TGCAGTGCTAGTGGGGCCCCGGATACGCAGTATTTT. The chain recombines TRBV20-1 with TRBJ2-3; weak D call: TRBD1 (5 bases). V lost 3 bases and J 6 bases, leaving 10 bases between the germline ends. Germline V gene data show CDR1 as DFQATT and CDR2 as SNEGSKA (reference sequence). The CDR3 extends over 12 amino acids.